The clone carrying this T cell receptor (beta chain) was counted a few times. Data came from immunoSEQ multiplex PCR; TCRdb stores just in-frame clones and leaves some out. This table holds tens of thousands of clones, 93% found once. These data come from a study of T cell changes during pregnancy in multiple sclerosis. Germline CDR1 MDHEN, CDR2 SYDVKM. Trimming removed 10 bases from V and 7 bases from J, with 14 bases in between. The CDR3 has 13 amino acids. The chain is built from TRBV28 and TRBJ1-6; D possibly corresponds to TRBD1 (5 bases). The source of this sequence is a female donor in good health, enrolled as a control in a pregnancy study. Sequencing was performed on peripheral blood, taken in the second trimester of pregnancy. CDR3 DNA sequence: TGTGCCATCCAGGGCAGGAGCAATTCACCCCTCCACTTT. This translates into CAIQGRSNSPLHF. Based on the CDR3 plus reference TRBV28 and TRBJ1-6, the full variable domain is DVKVTQSSRYLVKRTGEKVFLECVQDMDHENMFWYRQDPGLGLRLIYFSYDVKMKEKGDIPEGYSVSREKKERFSLILESASTNQTSMYLCAIQGRSNSPLHFGNGTRLTVT.